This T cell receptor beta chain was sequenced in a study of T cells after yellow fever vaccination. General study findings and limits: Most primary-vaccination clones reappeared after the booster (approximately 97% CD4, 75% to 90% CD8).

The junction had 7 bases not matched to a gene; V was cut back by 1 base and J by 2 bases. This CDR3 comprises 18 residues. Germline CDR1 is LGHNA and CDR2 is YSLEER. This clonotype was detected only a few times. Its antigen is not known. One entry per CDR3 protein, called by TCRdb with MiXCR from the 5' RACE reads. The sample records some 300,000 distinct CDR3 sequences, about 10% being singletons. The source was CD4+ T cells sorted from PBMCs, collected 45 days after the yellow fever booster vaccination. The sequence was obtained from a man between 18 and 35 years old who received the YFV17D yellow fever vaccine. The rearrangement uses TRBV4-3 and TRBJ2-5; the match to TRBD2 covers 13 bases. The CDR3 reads CASSQGNGGLAGQETQYF. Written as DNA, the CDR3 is TGCGCCAGCAGCCAAGGAAATGGGGGACTAGCGGGACAAGAGACCCAGTACTTC.